Presented here are 5 T cell receptor beta chains from one specimen sequenced in a study of Graves' ophthalmopathy and Graves' hyperthyroidism. RNA transcripts served as template for amplifying TCR beta CDR3 sequences. RT-PCR in the first round used HTBI primers; a second-round multiplex PCR followed. TCRdb fed the multiplex PCR reads into MiXCR, producing one record per CDR3 protein. The repertoire includes about 620,000 distinct CDR3 sequences, over 20% of them detected once, and roughly 6.9% sits in the top ten. The sample comprised peripheral blood. These TCRs come from a woman younger than 30 with stable Graves' hyperthyroidism. Some clones in this sample may be carry-over from other donors' samples.

In its sample, this clonotype was seen a few times. The V gene is TRBV3-1, the J gene TRBJ1-2, with D unclear. The V and J ends lost 0 bases and 4 bases respectively, with 9 bases between them. CDR1 and CDR2 from the germline V gene are LGHDT and YNNKEL (reference sequence). The CDR3 is 14 residues long. CDR3 DNA sequence: TGTGCCAGCAGCCAAGACTACAAAGCCTATGGCTACACCTTC. Protein sequence: CASSQDYKAYGYTF. The full variable domain, with the rest looked up from reference TRBV3-1 and TRBJ1-2, is DTAVSQTPKYLVTQMGNDKSIKCEQNLGHDTMYWYKQDSKKFLKIMFSYNNKELIINETVPNRFSPKSPDKAHLNLHINSLELGDSAVYFCASSQDYKAYGYTFGSGTRLTVV.

Ten or more counts support this clonotype. V and J are TRBV19 and TRBJ2-5, with D possibly being TRBD1 or TRBD2 (5 bases each). V was cut by 3 bases and J by 4 bases, with 12 bases left in between. This CDR3 has 14 amino acids. Germline-derived CDR1 and CDR2 are LNHDA and SQIVND (reference sequence). CDR3 nucleotides: TGTGCCAGTAGTATCCAGGGAGTTGGAGAGACCCAGTACTTC. This encodes CASSIQGVGETQYF.

In this sample, this clonotype turned up many times. The chain joins TRBV7-2 to TRBJ2-5, with 7 bases matching TRBD2. The ends lost 1 base at V and 4 bases at J; junction bases unmatched: 9. Germline V lookup: CDR1 SGHTA, CDR2 FQGNSA. This CDR3 has 16 amino acids. The CDR3 region has the DNA TGTGCCAGCAGCTTAGACCTAGCGGTGGGGGGAGAGACCCAGTACTTC. It yields the protein CASSLDLAVGGETQYF.

V is TRBV30 and J is TRBJ2-7; the D is unclear. This CDR3 spans 14 amino acids. Between the trimmed V and J ends, which lost 0 bases and 4 bases, there was a span of 13 bases. In germline, CDR1 is GTSNPN, CDR2 SVGIG (reference sequence). The CDR3: CAWSVVLSPYEQYF. CDR3 nucleotides: TGTGCCTGGAGTGTGGTACTCTCTCCTTACGAGCAGTACTTC. Combining the CDR3 with reference TRBV30 and TRBJ2-7 gives the whole variable domain SQTIHQWPATLVQPVGSPLSLECTVEGTSNPNLYWYRQAAGRGLQLLFYSVGIGQISSEVPQNLSASRPQDRQFILSSKKLLLSDSGFYLCAWSVVLSPYEQYFGPGTRLTVT.

In this sample, this clonotype turned up many times. V is TRBV19 and J is TRBJ1-5; D unresolved. Per the germline V gene, CDR1 is LNHDA and CDR2 is SQIVND (reference sequence). The CDR3 length is 13 residues. Trimming stripped 5 bases from V and 7 bases from J, with 12 bases between. CDR3: CASSVRYDQPQHF. Written as DNA, the CDR3 is TGTGCCAGTAGTGTCAGGTACGACCAGCCCCAGCATTTT.